This T cell receptor (beta chain) is drawn from a study of blood T cells in healthy people across ages. Regarding the study as a whole: Researchers said unsorted PBMCs prevented a conclusive naive versus antigen-experienced comparison.

A sample-barcoded 5' primer and a J-beta primer mix were used in a second PCR of about 7 to 11 cycles. TCRdb recomputed calls from the 5' RACE reads with MiXCR, one row per CDR3 protein. The sample includes 1.8 million or so distinct CDR3 sequences, around 40% of them seen just once. A word on this clonotype: Its antigen is as yet unknown.

The V gene's germline CDR1 is LNHNV and CDR2 YYDKDF (reference sequence). The ends were cut back, 0 bases at V and 5 bases at J, with 14 bases in the middle. The CDR3 spans 15 residues. The sequenced sample consisted of blood. The sequence derives from a human donor in good health. The chain combines TRBV15 with TRBJ2-7; TRBD1 or TRBD2 may be the D gene (6 bases each). The DNA of the CDR3 is TGTGCCACCAGCAGAGACAGGGGAGGCGGACACGAGCAGTACTTC. Translated: CATSRDRGGGHEQYF.